This T cell receptor (beta chain) derives from a study of T cell responses to AZD1222 COVID-19 vaccine. The study's findings and limits: Targeting of unmutated variant regions was reportedly seen in nearly half of spike-specific TCRs.

Of note for this clone: What it binds is not known.

CDR3 length equals 14 residues. Germline loops: CDR1 GTSNPN, CDR2 SVGIG (reference sequence). V was pared by 3 bases and J by 6 bases, with 6 bases of the junction left unmatched. Method: immunoSEQ multiplex PCR; TCRdb's copy keeps in-frame clones and lacks some. Among 150,000 to 200,000 clones listed, around 90% were seen once. J is TRBJ2-5 and V is TRBV30; TRBD2 agrees at 11 bases. The TCR comes from an adult who received the AZD1222 COVID-19 vaccine. The source material was peripheral blood, sampled 28 days after the second AZD1222 dose. The CDR3 reads CAWRLAGGPKTQYF. The DNA of the CDR3 is TGTGCCTGGAGATTAGCGGGAGGGCCCAAGACCCAGTACTTC. Drawing the rest from reference TRBV30 and TRBJ2-5, the complete variable domain is SQTIHQWPATLVQPVGSPLSLECTVEGTSNPNLYWYRQAAGRGLQLLFYSVGIGQISSEVPQNLSASRPQDRQFILSSKKLLLSDSGFYLCAWRLAGGPKTQYFGPGTRLLVL.